Below, 30 T cell receptor beta chains from the same sample are listed, as sequenced in a study of blood T cell repertoires in COVID-19 (TCRdb year 2020). Libraries were constructed by the immunoSEQ multiplex PCR assay. TCRdb limited this immuneACCESS table to in-frame rearrangements with V and J called. A share of clones is missing; checked studies link under half to unresolved V genes, and the rest is unexplained. The sample table records a few hundred thousand clones; 92% of these occur just once. The ten largest clones take up around 18% of the sample. Sequenced sample: PBMCs or T cells enriched from blood (not recorded which). The source is a woman younger than 45 who had recovered from COVID-19.

This chain joins TRBV4-1 and TRBJ2-1; D unclear. V gave up 2 bases and J gave up 7 bases, with 9 bases separating them. Germline V CDR1 and CDR2: MGHRA, YSYEKL. The CDR3 spans 13 residues. CDR3 sequence: CASSQNLVNEQFF. The CDR3 coding sequence is TGCGCCAGCAGCCAAAACCTAGTGAATGAGCAGTTCTTC.

V usage is TRBV28 and J usage is TRBJ1-3; D ambiguous. V lost 3 bases and J lost 0, with 15 bases in between. Germline assignment: CDR1 MDHEN and CDR2 SYDVKM. CDR3 size: 17 residues. Written as DNA, the CDR3 is TGTGCCAGCAGTTTGATTTCCCAGTTTTACTCTGGAAACACCATATATTTT. Protein sequence: CASSLISQFYSGNTIYF.

The chain employs TRBV4-3 and TRBJ1-4; 9 bases are a match to TRBD1. Looked up from germline, CDR1 is LGHNA and CDR2 is YSLEER. CDR3 size: 15 residues. J was trimmed by 7 bases and V by 0 bases; bases with no gene match: 3. CDR3 sequence: CASSQERGQGEKLFF. CDR3 DNA sequence: TGCGCCAGCAGCCAAGAGAGGGGACAGGGTGAAAAACTGTTTTTT.

The chain employs TRBV18 and TRBJ2-3; D may be TRBD2 (5 bases). CDR3 size: 15 residues. The V gene lost 4 bases and the J gene lost 0 bases, with 11 bases spanning the gap. The germline V gene has CDR1 KGHSH and CDR2 LQKENI. Written as DNA, the CDR3 is TGTGCCAGCTCACTGCGGGCCTCTAGCACAGATACGCAGTATTTT. This codes for CASSLRASSTDTQYF.

J is TRBJ2-2 and V is TRBV11-1; 7 nucleotides agree with TRBD2. Germline V gives CDR1 SGHAT, CDR2 FQDESV (reference sequence). With 5 bases clipped from V and 6 bases from J, the junction kept 12 bases outside the gene matches. This CDR3 region has 16 residues. CDR3 DNA sequence: TGTGCCAGCAGCCGCGGGGGACTCCGCTCTGCCGGGGAGCTGTTTTTT. Translation gives CASSRGGLRSAGELFF. The full variable domain, in which reference TRBV11-1 and TRBJ2-2 provide the parts outside the CDR3, is EAEVAQSPRYKITEKSQAVAFWCDPISGHATLYWYRQILGQGPELLVQFQDESVVDDSQLPKDRFSAERLKGVDSTLKIQPAELGDSAMYLCASSRGGLRSAGELFFGEGSRLTVL.

The rearrangement uses TRBV4-3 and TRBJ2-1; D not resolved. With 0 bases removed from V and 8 bases from J, the gap between germline ends came to 17 bases. From germline, CDR1 is LGHNA and CDR2 YSLEER. The CDR3 has 16 residues. The CDR3 sequence is CASSQELRLRVDEQFF. The DNA for the CDR3 is TGCGCCAGCAGCCAAGAGCTCAGGCTTCGTGTGGATGAGCAGTTCTTC.

The table lists this clone with a count of one. The chain combines TRBV10-3 with TRBJ2-1; TRBD1 might be the D (6 bases). The V gene lost 10 bases and the J gene lost 7 bases, with 8 bases spanning the gap. The CDR3 totals 10 residues. CDR1 is ENHRY and CDR2 is SYGVKD in the germline V gene. The CDR3 DNA follows: TGTGCCAGGGGGCTAAATGAGCAGTTCTTC. It encodes CARGLNEQFF.

The chain carries TRBV7-8 and TRBJ2-3; 8 positions agree with TRBD1. The CDR3 runs 16 residues. Germline V CDR1 and CDR2: SGHVS, FQNEAQ. V lost 5 bases and J lost 0; bases outside the gene matches: 7. CDR3 sequence reads: CASSDDRGSSTDTQYF. CDR3 DNA sequence: TGTGCCAGCAGCGACGACAGGGGATCTAGCACAGATACGCAGTATTTT.

V gene TRBV7-8 combines with J gene TRBJ2-1; TRBD1 matches at 9 bases. Trimming at V came to 5 bases and at J to 2 bases, leaving 4 bases not matched to a gene. Germline V gene data show CDR1 as SGHVS and CDR2 as FQNEAQ. There are 15 residues in the CDR3. The CDR3 nucleotides are TGTGCCAGCAGCCCGGACAGGGGAACCTACAATGAGCAGTTCTTC. As protein: CASSPDRGTYNEQFF.

The genes are TRBV24-1 and TRBJ1-2; TRBD1 is a possible D gene (5 bases). Trimming pared 6 bases from V and 8 bases from J, leaving 9 bases between. The CDR3 is 11 amino acids. Germline V gene lookup returns CDR1 KGHDR and CDR2 SFDVKD. As DNA, the CDR3 is TGTGCCACCAGTCCAGGGTTAGGCTACACCTTC. Encoded protein: CATSPGLGYTF.

The V call is TRBV7-9, the J call TRBJ1-5; TRBD1 might be the D (5 bases). V lost 10 bases and J 2 bases, leaving 15 bases between the germline ends. Looked up from germline, CDR1 is SEHNR and CDR2 is FQNEAQ (reference sequence). The CDR3 runs 14 residues. DNA for the CDR3: TGTGCCATCTCAGCGTCGACAGGCAATCAGCCCCAGCATTTT. It translates to CAISASTGNQPQHF.

J is TRBJ2-2 and V is TRBV11-2; D is perhaps TRBD1 (5 bases). Trimming removed 2 bases from V and 1 base from J, with 8 bases in between. CDR1 SGHAT and CDR2 FQNNGV come from the germline V gene. The CDR3 has 15 amino acids. DNA for the CDR3: TGTGCCAGCAGCTTACAGGGAATGAACACCGGGGAGCTGTTTTTT. As protein: CASSLQGMNTGELFF.

The rearrangement joins TRBV4-2 to TRBJ2-3, with TRBD2 identical over 7 bases. J was trimmed by 8 bases and V by 1 base; bases with no gene match: 9. The length of the CDR3 is 15 residues. CDR1 is LGHNA and CDR2 is YNFKEQ in the germline V gene. This CDR3 is CASSQGAGVRGTQYF. CDR3 bases: TGTGCCAGCAGCCAAGGTGCGGGAGTGCGGGGTACGCAGTATTTT.

This clone was seen a handful of times. J is TRBJ2-1 and V is TRBV30; 10 bases are a match to TRBD2. Germline CDR1 is GTSNPN and CDR2 is SVGIG (reference sequence). The CDR3 is made up of 17 amino acids. The V and J ends lost 7 bases and 1 base, in that order; junction bases with no gene match: 13. The CDR3 DNA reads TGTGCCTCCTTGAGGAGCGGGGGGGCGGTGTCCTACAATGAGCAGTTCTTC. It specifies CASLRSGGAVSYNEQFF.

A single count supports this clone. The chain recombines TRBV6-1 with TRBJ1-4; D gene unclear. The CDR3 spans 14 residues. The ends were cut back, 6 bases at V and 3 bases at J, with 11 bases in the middle. Germline assignment: CDR1 MNHNS and CDR2 SASEGT. The CDR3 bases are TGTGCCAGCAGCCAGACGGGATCTAATGAAAAACTGTTTTTT. Translated: CASSQTGSNEKLFF.

The chain combines TRBV7-2 with TRBJ2-3; no definite D call. The CDR3 contains 15 residues. V dropped 0 bases and J dropped 0 bases, with 7 bases sitting between them. CDR1 and CDR2 from the germline V gene are SGHTA and FQGNSA. The CDR3 DNA reads TGTGCCAGCAGCTTAGCGCGTCTGAGCACAGATACGCAGTATTTT. Its translation: CASSLARLSTDTQYF.

This clone has more than one count but fewer than ten. The chain carries TRBV6-4 and TRBJ1-1; the D gene is possibly TRBD1 (6 bases). Deletions cut 5 bases from V and 0 bases from J, with 7 bases between. The CDR3 covers 13 residues. CDR1 and CDR2 from the germline V gene are MRHNA and SNTAGT. For the CDR3, the DNA is TGTGCCAGCAGTAGGACAGTGAACACTGAAGCTTTCTTT. Translating it yields CASSRTVNTEAFF.

This clone occurred once. V is TRBV5-4 and J is TRBJ2-5; 8 bases fit TRBD2. The CDR3 extends over 14 amino acids. Germline CDR1 SGHNT, CDR2 YYREEE (reference sequence). J was trimmed by 4 bases and V by 0 bases; bases with no gene match: 2. The CDR3 sequence: CASSLVAGTETQYF. The CDR3 DNA is TGTGCCAGCAGCTTGGTAGCGGGGACAGAGACCCAGTACTTC.

This clone was counted once. In DNA form, the CDR3 reads TGTGCCATCAGTGGCGGACTAGCGGGAGGTACCTACAATGAGCAGTTCTTC. Amino acids: CAISGGLAGGTYNEQFF. The chain combines TRBV10-3 with TRBJ2-1; 14 nucleotides line up with TRBD2. The germline V gene has CDR1 ENHRY and CDR2 SYGVKD. This CDR3 contains 17 residues. V lost 4 bases and J lost 2; bases outside the gene matches: 4.

The V gene is TRBV27, the J gene TRBJ2-7; weak D call: TRBD2 (7 bases). Germline V gene sequence: CDR1 MNHEY, CDR2 SMNVEV (reference sequence). V was pared by 8 bases and J by 2 bases, with 10 bases between. The length of the CDR3 is 12 residues. CDR3 nucleotides: TGTGCCAGCTCGGGGGGCCCCTACGAGCAGTACTTC. It translates to CASSGGPYEQYF.

This clone is a singleton in its sample. J is TRBJ1-1 and V is TRBV5-1; 12 bases fit TRBD1. The germline V gene encodes CDR1 SGHRS and CDR2 YFSETQ. This CDR3 has 14 residues. V shed 7 bases and J 4 bases; nucleotides not matched to a gene: 5. The CDR3 region has the DNA TGCGCCAGCGGGGGACAGGGGGCTGGCACTGAAGCTTTCTTT. Translated: CASGGQGAGTEAFF.

V usage is TRBV11-2 and J usage is TRBJ2-1, with D unclear. Trimming cost V 5 bases and J 10 bases, with 12 bases left between them. The CDR3 loop spans 12 amino acids. Germline V lookup: CDR1 SGHAT, CDR2 FQNNGV. This chain's CDR3 is CASSPSVYEQFF. CDR3 nucleotide sequence: TGTGCCAGCAGCCCCTCGGTGTACGAGCAGTTCTTC.

The V and J genes are TRBV28 and TRBJ2-7; 9 bases fit TRBD1. The CDR3 totals 17 residues. With V trimmed by 6 bases and J by 5 bases, 17 bases remained unmatched. The germline V gene encodes CDR1 MDHEN and CDR2 SYDVKM. The CDR3 reads CASRGGQGKGRGDEQYF. CDR3 nucleotides: TGTGCCAGCAGGGGGGGACAGGGCAAGGGGCGAGGCGACGAGCAGTACTTC.

The chain recombines TRBV7-8 with TRBJ2-7; 7 bases match TRBD1. V lost 5 bases, J lost 2 bases, and 6 bases stayed unmatched. Germline V lookup: CDR1 SGHVS, CDR2 FQNEAQ. The CDR3 length is 14 residues. The CDR3 sequence is CASSDRQGTYEQYF. The CDR3 region has the DNA TGTGCCAGCAGCGACAGACAGGGAACCTACGAGCAGTACTTC.

The gene calls are TRBV9 and TRBJ2-3; TRBD1 might be the D (5 bases). The germline gives CDR1 SGDLS, CDR2 YYNGEE. The CDR3 runs to 11 residues. V was trimmed by 6 bases and J by 8 bases, leaving 10 bases between them. CDR3 protein: CASTTQGTQYF. CDR3 DNA sequence: TGTGCCAGCACTACTCAGGGTACGCAGTATTTT. The complete variable domain, with remaining parts taken from reference TRBV9 and TRBJ2-3, reads DSGVTQTPKHLITATGQRVTLRCSPRSGDLSVYWYQQSLDQGLQFLIQYYNGEERAKGNILERFSAQQFPDLHSELNLSSLELGDSALYFCASTTQGTQYFGPGTRLTVL.

The gene calls are TRBV7-8 and TRBJ1-5; 7 bases fit TRBD1. J lost 11 bases, V lost 5 bases, and 9 bases had no gene match. This CDR3 spans 13 amino acids. Germline V gives CDR1 SGHVS, CDR2 FQNEAQ. This CDR3 is CASSQGDFGAQHF. Here the CDR3 DNA reads TGTGCCAGCAGCCAGGGGGATTTTGGTGCCCAGCATTTT.

This clone was observed once. V and J are TRBV12-1 and TRBJ2-1; the DNA was not compared with TRBD2, the D call given in the table. TRBV12-1 is a known pseudogene. The CDR3 runs to 15 residues. In nucleotides, the CDR3 is TGTGCCAGCAGCATTTTGGAGGGCTCCTACAATGAGCAGTTCTTC. Amino acids: CASSILEGSYNEQFF.

The chain combines TRBV2 with TRBJ1-6; no firm D call. Germline V gene data show CDR1 as SNHLY and CDR2 as FYNNEI. This CDR3 comprises 14 residues. The ends were cut back, 3 bases at V and 11 bases at J, with 14 bases in the middle. In DNA form, the CDR3 reads TGTGCCAGCAGTGAGGCGGAGATCGTGACACCCCTCCACTTT. Translating gives CASSEAEIVTPLHF.

This rearrangement joins TRBV12-3 or TRBV12-4 to TRBJ1-5; no reliable D call. V gave up 8 bases and J gave up 5 bases, with 13 bases separating them. The CDR3 runs 13 residues. CDR3 nucleotides: TGTGCCAGCTCCTTGCGGGCTTATCAGCCCCAGCATTTT. The encoded protein is CASSLRAYQPQHF.

This chain links TRBV11-3 with TRBJ2-2; tentative D call: TRBD2 (5 bases). Germline lookup yields CDR1 SGHNT and CDR2 YENEEA. The V gene lost 4 bases and the J gene lost 6 bases, with 15 bases spanning the gap. CDR3 size: 15 residues. The CDR3 spells CASSSLGYRAGELFF. CDR3 DNA: TGTGCCAGCAGCTCACTAGGTTATCGTGCCGGGGAGCTGTTTTTT.